The 27 T cell receptor beta chains below all came from one sample that was sequenced in a study of human T cells and chemical hapten exposure. Time point here: patch test 2, 6 weeks after DPC sensitization. Treatment reported: therapeutic diphenylcyclopropenone sensitization with weekly scalp DPC. TCRdb analysed the RACE reads with MiXCR anew, one entry per CDR3 protein. The table records 360,000 or so distinct CDR3 sequences, about 6% of them present only once. This specimen consisted of whole blood, obtained in connection with sensitization to the hapten diphenylcyclopropenone (DPC). These receptors all stem from a woman younger than 35 with alopecia areata. Some clones in this sample may be carry-over from other donors' samples.

This clonotype was detected ten times or more. This chain connects TRBV10-3 to TRBJ1-1; D unresolved. The CDR3 is 13 residues long. Trimming removed 3 bases from V and 5 bases from J, with 10 bases in between. Germline V gene lookup returns CDR1 ENHRY and CDR2 SYGVKD. The CDR3 loop is CAISDPIGTEAFF. As DNA, the CDR3 is TGTGCCATCAGTGACCCGATTGGGACTGAAGCTTTCTTT.

This sequence joins TRBV28 and TRBJ1-1; TRBD1 is a possible D gene (6 bases). CDR3 length: 15 amino acids. Trimming left V 7 bases short and J 7 bases short, with 22 bases between. Germline CDR1 MDHEN, CDR2 SYDVKM. The CDR3 coding sequence is TGTGCCAGCACCTACCATGGGGGGGCGCGGAGTGAAGCTTTCTTT. Amino acid sequence: CASTYHGGARSEAFF.

This clonotype was picked up a small number of times. The rearrangement links TRBV18 to TRBJ1-1; D possibly corresponds to TRBD1 (5 bases). The CDR3 is made up of 13 amino acids. V was clipped by 6 bases and J by 3 bases, with 11 bases between them. CDR1 is KGHSH and CDR2 is LQKENI in the germline V gene. The CDR3 region has the DNA TGTGCCAGCTCCCGGGCGGGGGACACTGAAGCTTTCTTT. Translation gives CASSRAGDTEAFF.

Many counts were recorded for this clonotype. V usage is TRBV6-5 and J usage is TRBJ1-2, with D tentatively TRBD1 (5 bases). The V gene lost 0 bases and the J gene lost 8 bases, with 16 bases spanning the gap. The V gene's germline CDR1 is MNHEY and CDR2 SVGAGI. The CDR3 has 15 residues. CDR3 sequence reads: CASSYSTTAYGGYTF. CDR3 DNA sequence: TGTGCCAGCAGTTACTCGACGACAGCCTACGGGGGCTACACCTTC.

This rearrangement joins TRBV18 to TRBJ2-1; TRBD1 matches at 10 bases. The CDR3 is 16 residues long. CDR1 is KGHSH and CDR2 is LQKENI in the germline V gene. J lost 8 bases, V lost 3 bases, and 10 bases had no gene match. As DNA, the CDR3 is TGTGCCAGCTCACCGCCGGGACAGGGGCCTAGGGATGAGCAGTTCTTC. Translating it yields CASSPPGQGPRDEQFF.

This clonotype was picked up many times. The J gene is TRBJ1-6, the V gene TRBV4-3; no reliable D call. Between the trimmed V and J ends, which lost 0 bases and 9 bases, there was a span of 12 bases. From germline, CDR1 is LGHNA and CDR2 YSLEER. This CDR3 is built from 15 residues. The CDR3 here is CASSQDRIGLSPLHF. CDR3 sequence (DNA): TGCGCCAGCAGCCAAGATAGAATTGGCCTTTCACCCCTCCACTTT.

A few counts support this clonotype. The chain combines TRBV12-3 or TRBV12-4 with TRBJ1-1, with D hard to call. The length of the CDR3 is 16 residues. V was clipped by 1 base and J by 3 bases, with 15 bases between them. The CDR3 DNA follows: TGTGCCAGCAGTTTAGTTTCAGTGGCGTGGGACACTGAAGCTTTCTTT. Translated, it gives CASSLVSVAWDTEAFF.

This clonotype has at least ten counts. The V call is TRBV20-1, the J call TRBJ1-5, with D perhaps matching TRBD1 (5 bases). Germline V gene data show CDR1 as DFQATT and CDR2 as SNEGSKA (reference sequence). Deletions cut 3 bases from V and 3 bases from J, with 9 bases between. The CDR3 loop spans 13 amino acids. The CDR3 DNA sequence: TGCAGTGCTAGGGGGGATTACAATCAGCCCCAGCATTTT. Amino acid sequence: CSARGDYNQPQHF.

This clonotype was picked up a small number of times. The chain carries TRBV12-3 or TRBV12-4 and TRBJ1-1; D might be TRBD1 (6 bases). Trimming shortened V by 6 bases and J by 8 bases, and 22 bases separated the two germline ends. CDR3 size: 15 residues. CDR3 bases: TGTGCCAGCAGCCCAGGGGCAGGGGCCGGTTCGGAAGCTTTCTTT. Amino acid sequence: CASSPGAGAGSEAFF.

This chain connects TRBV18 to TRBJ2-3; D is unclear. This CDR3 region has 12 residues. V lost 5 bases and J lost 3, with 6 bases in between. Per germline, CDR1 KGHSH and CDR2 LQKENI. Here the CDR3 DNA reads TGTGCCAGCTCAATGGAAACAGATACGCAGTATTTT. This translates into CASSMETDTQYF. Complete variable domain (other parts from reference TRBV18 and TRBJ2-3): NAGVMQNPRHLVRRRGQEARLRCSPMKGHSHVYWYRQLPEEGLKFMVYLQKENIIDESGMPKERFSAEFPKEGPSILRIQQVVRGDSAAYFCASSMETDTQYFGPGTRLTVL.

This clonotype appeared many times. This chain joins TRBV7-9 and TRBJ2-3; D remains ambiguous. Germline V lookup: CDR1 SEHNR, CDR2 FQNEAQ (reference sequence). With 1 base removed from V and 2 bases from J, the gap between germline ends came to 7 bases. CDR3 length: 14 residues. The CDR3 nucleotides read TGTGCCAGCAGCTTAGGTGTCAACACAGATACGCAGTATTTT. Its translation is CASSLGVNTDTQYF.

The DNA for the CDR3 is TGTGCCATCCGCCCCCCTGGGACATTTAACTATGGCTACACCTTC. Translation gives CAIRPPGTFNYGYTF. The chain combines TRBV28 with TRBJ1-2, with D tentatively TRBD1 (6 bases). The V end was cut by 10 bases, the J end by 1 base, with 19 bases between. This CDR3 contains 15 residues. Germline CDR1 is MDHEN and CDR2 is SYDVKM.

This clonotype was recorded many times. This chain connects TRBV5-5 to TRBJ1-6; D possibly corresponds to TRBD1 (5 bases). V was shortened by 7 bases and J by 6 bases, with 17 bases between the two germline ends. Germline V gene lookup returns CDR1 SGHKS and CDR2 YYEKEE (reference sequence). The CDR3 has 15 residues. CDR3 residues: CASQPGWGSNSPLHF. As DNA, the CDR3 is TGTGCCAGCCAACCCGGATGGGGGTCTAATTCACCCCTCCACTTT.

This clonotype has only a few counts. The chain uses TRBV6-2 or TRBV6-3 and TRBJ1-1; 8 positions agree with TRBD1. The CDR3 consists of 15 residues. Trimming took 2 bases from V and 2 from J; bases not matched to a gene: 4. Germline loops: CDR1 MNHEY, CDR2 SVGEGT. The CDR3 reads CASSYMGQENTEAFF. CDR3 nucleotide sequence: TGTGCCAGCAGTTACATGGGACAGGAAAACACTGAAGCTTTCTTT.

This clonotype showed up just a few times. The chain employs TRBV6-2 or TRBV6-3 and TRBJ1-1; no reliable D call. The CDR3 sequence is 14 residues long. V was clipped by 8 bases and J by 2 bases, with 15 bases between them. Germline CDR1 is MNHEY and CDR2 is SVGEGT. DNA for the CDR3: TGTGCCAGCGTCCCGCAGGAATCCAACACTGAAGCTTTCTTT. This translates into CASVPQESNTEAFF.

This clonotype was seen a few times. This chain joins TRBV6-2 or TRBV6-3 and TRBJ2-7; 10 positions agree with TRBD1. The V and J ends lost 2 bases and 3 bases, in that order; junction bases with no gene match: 4. The CDR3 has 15 amino acids. Per germline, CDR1 MNHEY and CDR2 SVGEGT. CDR3 sequence (DNA): TGTGCCAGCAGTTACACGAGGACAGGGGGCTACGAGCAGTACTTC. Translating gives CASSYTRTGGYEQYF.

This clonotype came up a few times. Here the CDR3 reads CASSQDPPSGNTIYF. The CDR3 coding sequence is TGCGCCAGCAGCCAAGATCCCCCCTCTGGAAACACCATATATTTT. V is TRBV4-1 and J is TRBJ1-3; D uncertain. The CDR3 covers 15 residues. Germline V gives CDR1 MGHRA, CDR2 YSYEKL. The ends were cut back, 0 bases at V and 0 bases at J, with 6 bases in the middle.

This clonotype was seen at least ten times. The chain is built from TRBV5-1 and TRBJ2-7; 9 bases fit TRBD1. J lost 7 bases, V lost 4 bases, and 15 bases had no gene match. CDR3 size: 16 residues. Looked up from germline, CDR1 is SGHRS and CDR2 is YFSETQ. The CDR3 region is CASSITGTGRGREQYF. CDR3 nucleotides: TGCGCCAGCAGCATCACCGGGACAGGGAGGGGAAGAGAGCAGTACTTC.

The chain employs TRBV2 and TRBJ1-4, with a possible D match to TRBD1 (5 bases). Germline CDR1 SNHLY, CDR2 FYNNEI. V was shortened by 7 bases and J by 4 bases, with 16 bases between the two germline ends. This CDR3 region has 15 residues. The CDR3 loop is CASTPDRGINEKLFF. CDR3 DNA: TGTGCCAGCACCCCAGACAGAGGAATTAATGAAAAACTGTTTTTT.

The chain joins TRBV29-1 to TRBJ2-2; D is unclear. Germline CDR1 SQVTM, CDR2 ANQGSEA. This CDR3 is 13 amino acids long. V lost 6 bases to trimming and J lost 4 bases, with 12 bases between them. CDR3 loop: CSVDGQTTGELFF. CDR3 in DNA: TGCAGCGTAGACGGCCAGACCACCGGGGAGCTGTTTTTT.

The table lists this clonotype with many counts. This sequence joins TRBV11-2 and TRBJ2-1, with D tentatively TRBD2 (6 bases). V was cut by 4 bases and J by 3 bases, with 10 bases left in between. The CDR3 loop spans 14 amino acids. Per germline, CDR1 SGHAT and CDR2 FQNNGV. The CDR3 sequence: CASSSSDYYNEQFF. The CDR3 nucleotides read TGTGCCAGCAGCTCCTCGGACTACTACAATGAGCAGTTCTTC.

This clonotype was seen ten or more times. The chain joins TRBV10-3 to TRBJ1-1; maybe TRBD1 (5 bases). CDR1 and CDR2 (germline): ENHRY, SYGVKD. This CDR3 comprises 14 residues. V lost 7 bases and J lost 3, with 15 bases in between. CDR3 DNA: TGTGCCATCACTCCAACCAGGGTTGACACTGAAGCTTTCTTT. This codes for CAITPTRVDTEAFF.

About this clonotype itself: An end of the junction does not agree with germline; a read error may underlie this. In DNA form, the CDR3 reads TGTGCCAGCTCACCAAACAGGGGAGGAGAGCTGTACTTC. It translates to CASSPNRGGELYF. The chain carries TRBV18 and TRBJ2-7; weak D call: TRBD1 (7 bases). The length of the CDR3 is 13 residues. Germline assignment: CDR1 KGHSH and CDR2 LQKENI.

CDR3 nucleotide sequence: TGTGCCAGCGCAAGGGTCCCAATAGATACGCAGTATTTT. This codes for CASARVPIDTQYF. This chain uses TRBV2 with TRBJ2-3; the D is unclear. The V end was cut by 8 bases, the J end by 5 bases, with 14 bases between. CDR1 is SNHLY and CDR2 is FYNNEI in the germline V gene. This CDR3 region has 13 residues.

This clonotype was observed many times. The chain links TRBV18 to TRBJ1-5, with 10 nucleotides matching TRBD1. The CDR3 contains 14 residues. J lost 7 bases, V lost 3 bases, and 3 bases had no gene match. The V gene's germline CDR1 is KGHSH and CDR2 LQKENI. As DNA, the CDR3 is TGTGCCAGCTCACCGGGACAGGGGATACAGCCCCAGCATTTT. Its translation is CASSPGQGIQPQHF.

This clonotype was observed a handful of times. The chain combines TRBV27 with TRBJ2-4; tentatively, D is TRBD1 (5 bases). This CDR3 region has 17 residues. Germline V lookup: CDR1 MNHEY, CDR2 SMNVEV (reference sequence). Deletions cut 2 bases from V and 3 bases from J, with 17 bases between. CDR3 residues: CASSLVGQAPGKNIQYF. CDR3 nucleotide sequence: TGTGCCAGCAGTTTAGTGGGGCAGGCCCCTGGCAAAAACATTCAGTACTTC.

This clonotype came up a few times. The chain uses TRBV6-2 or TRBV6-3 and TRBJ2-3; D not resolved. V dropped 2 bases and J dropped 5 bases, with 8 bases sitting between them. The CDR3 runs to 13 residues. The germline CDR1 and CDR2 sequences are MNHEY and SVGEGT. The CDR3 DNA follows: TGTGCCAGCAGTTACCGCCTCGTAGATACGCAGTATTTT. The encoded protein is CASSYRLVDTQYF.